This entry lists 32 T cell receptor beta chains sequenced from one sample in a study of blood T cell repertoires in COVID-19. Clones were read by immunoSEQ multiplex PCR, and TCRdb kept only the in-frame ones, dropping some. The sample has some 230,000 clones, roughly four fifths seen once. The sequenced material came from peripheral blood. Source of these receptors: a woman aged 25 to 39 who had recovered from COVID-19.

The V and J genes are TRBV30 and TRBJ2-2; tentative D call: TRBD2 (5 bases). The germline V and J ends were trimmed by 3 bases and 6 bases, with 20 bases remaining between them. The CDR3 sequence is 16 residues long. The germline gives CDR1 GTSNPN, CDR2 SVGIG (reference sequence). The DNA for the CDR3 is TGTGCCTGGAGAGGTGGTTCGGCGGGTGGCGCCGGGGAGCTGTTTTTT. Its translation is CAWRGGSAGGAGELFF.

The V gene is TRBV11-2, the J gene TRBJ2-2; TRBD2 matches at 13 bases. V lost 5 bases and J lost 5; bases outside the gene matches: 8. This CDR3 comprises 17 residues. Germline CDR1 SGHAT, CDR2 FQNNGV. The CDR3 spells CASSAGLAGVGTGELFF. CDR3 nucleotides: TGTGCCAGCAGCGCCGGACTAGCGGGAGTAGGGACCGGGGAGCTGTTTTTT.

The table lists this clone with many counts. The chain uses TRBV27 and TRBJ2-2; the match to TRBD2 covers 14 bases. The germline gives CDR1 MNHEY, CDR2 SMNVEV (reference sequence). Trimming cost V 5 bases and J 8 bases; bases outside gene matches: 16. This CDR3 region has 19 residues. The CDR3 DNA follows: TGTGCCAGCAGTCCCCTACGGACTAGCGGGAGGCCCATTAGTGGGGAGCTGTTTTTT. Protein product: CASSPLRTSGRPISGELFF.

CDR3 amino acids: CSVARGNEQFF. The CDR3 DNA is TGCAGCGTTGCTAGGGGTAATGAGCAGTTCTTC. The chain employs TRBV29-1 and TRBJ2-1; D possibly corresponds to TRBD1 (5 bases). The ends were cut back, 4 bases at V and 7 bases at J, with 8 bases in the middle. The germline V gene has CDR1 SQVTM and CDR2 ANQGSEA. This CDR3 spans 11 amino acids.

The chain joins TRBV28 to TRBJ2-7; D may be TRBD2 (5 bases). The CDR3 spans 12 residues. V lost 6 bases, J lost 3 bases, and 9 bases lay in between. Germline CDR1 and CDR2: MDHEN and SYDVKM. CDR3 nucleotide sequence: TGTGCCAGCAGGAGGGAGAGCTACGAGCAGTACTTC. Translating it yields CASRRESYEQYF.

There are a few counts of this clone. The rearrangement links TRBV5-4 to TRBJ1-1; the D gene is possibly TRBD1 (6 bases). In germline, CDR1 is SGHNT, CDR2 YYREEE (reference sequence). The CDR3 extends over 15 amino acids. V lost 2 bases and J lost 3, with 14 bases in between. The CDR3 region is CASSFPGAQDTEAFF. Here the CDR3 DNA reads TGTGCCAGCAGCTTTCCAGGGGCTCAGGACACTGAAGCTTTCTTT.

V is TRBV25-1 and J is TRBJ1-1; D uncertain. The CDR3 is 14 residues long. The V gene lost 2 bases and the J gene lost 0 bases, with 7 bases spanning the gap. The germline gives CDR1 MGHDK, CDR2 SYGVNS. CDR3 nucleotides: TGTGCCAGCAGTGAACTGGGAGTGAACACTGAAGCTTTCTTT. Encoded protein: CASSELGVNTEAFF. Combining the CDR3 with reference TRBV25-1 and TRBJ1-1 gives the whole variable domain EADIYQTPRYLVIGTGKKITLECSQTMGHDKMYWYQQDPGMELHLIHYSYGVNSTEKGDLSSESTVSRIRTEHFPLTLESARPSHTSQYLCASSELGVNTEAFFGQGTRLTVV.

The V call is TRBV12-5, the J call TRBJ2-7, with D perhaps TRBD2 (6 bases). The V and J ends lost 2 bases and 3 bases respectively, with 17 bases between them. Germline values: CDR1 LGHNT, CDR2 FRNRAP. The CDR3 length is 16 residues. DNA of the CDR3: TGTGCTAGTGGTTTGCAATCCGGGACTTTTTTCTACGAGCAGTACTTC. This codes for CASGLQSGTFFYEQYF.

The genes are TRBV6-1 and TRBJ2-3; 11 bases line up with TRBD1. Germline V gives CDR1 MNHNS, CDR2 SASEGT. The CDR3 loop spans 19 amino acids. Germline trimming cut 4 bases from V and 4 bases from J; bases unmatched to any gene: 16. The CDR3 DNA sequence: TGTGCCAGCAGTGGACCCTGGCCTGGGACAGGGGGTGGTGCAGATACGCAGTATTTT. Amino acid sequence: CASSGPWPGTGGGADTQYF.

This chain connects TRBV21-1 to TRBJ2-7; TRBD2, the table's D call, lacks a check against the DNA. TRBV21-1 constitutes a pseudogene. The CDR3 is made up of 15 amino acids. In DNA, the CDR3 is TGTGCCAGCAGCGTACGGACTAGCTGGTATGGCGAGCAGTACTTC. Protein sequence: CASSVRTSWYGEQYF.

This chain uses TRBV27 with TRBJ1-6; D gene ambiguous. Trimming stripped 4 bases from V and 2 bases from J, with 3 bases between. This CDR3 contains 13 residues. Germline loops: CDR1 MNHEY, CDR2 SMNVEV (reference sequence). CDR3 sequence reads: CASSYTYNSPLHF. CDR3 nucleotides: TGTGCCAGCAGTTACACCTATAATTCACCCCTCCACTTT.

As for this clone: Additional DNA sequences in this sample encode the identical CDR3. The chain recombines TRBV27 with TRBJ1-1; D remains unclear. The CDR3 loop spans 13 amino acids. Between the trimmed V and J ends, which lost 2 bases and 1 base, there was a span of 5 bases. CDR1 is MNHEY, CDR2 SMNVEV, per germline (reference sequence). CDR3 protein: CASSLRGNTEAFF. The CDR3 region has the DNA TGTGCCAGCAGTTTACGGGGGAACACTGAAGCTTTCTTT.

This clone showed up just a few times. The chain couples TRBV5-8 to TRBJ1-1, with D perhaps TRBD1 (5 bases). The CDR3 is 14 amino acids. Germline assignment: CDR1 SGHTS and CDR2 YDEGEE. The V end lost 2 bases, the J end lost 4 bases, and 12 bases lay between the germline ends. The CDR3 spells CASSFFPGVTEAFF. In nucleotides, the CDR3 is TGTGCCAGCAGCTTCTTCCCGGGGGTCACTGAAGCTTTCTTT.

V gene TRBV5-1 combines with J gene TRBJ2-6; 13 bases line up with TRBD2. With 5 bases clipped from V and 7 bases from J, the junction kept 6 bases outside the gene matches. In germline, CDR1 is SGHRS, CDR2 YFSETQ. This CDR3 spans 16 amino acids. As DNA, the CDR3 is TGCGCCAGCAGAACTCGACTAGCGGGAGGCGCCAACGTCCTGACTTTC. This codes for CASRTRLAGGANVLTF.

The V gene is TRBV28, the J gene TRBJ2-3, with 9 bases lining up with TRBD1. The CDR3 has 18 amino acids. Germline V gives CDR1 MDHEN, CDR2 SYDVKM. Unmatched junction bases numbered 19, after V lost 8 bases and J lost 4 bases. The CDR3 DNA sequence: TGTGCCAGCTCGCGGAGGATTCCGGGACAGGGATACGCAGATACGCAGTATTTT. Protein: CASSRRIPGQGYADTQYF.

This clone has just one count. The V gene is TRBV5-1, the J gene TRBJ1-4; D perhaps matches TRBD1 (6 bases). Germline CDR1 SGHRS, CDR2 YFSETQ. V was clipped by 1 base and J by 0 bases, with 10 bases between them. The CDR3 runs 16 residues. In DNA form, the CDR3 reads TGCGCCAGCAGCTTGCGGACAGCCGCAACTAATGAAAAACTGTTTTTT. Protein product: CASSLRTAATNEKLFF.

A remark on this clone: In the same sample, other DNA sequences code for this CDR3. The rearrangement joins TRBV28 to TRBJ2-1, with TRBD2 identical over 7 bases. The V gene's germline CDR1 is MDHEN and CDR2 SYDVKM. With V trimmed by 3 bases and J by 0 bases, 2 bases remained unmatched. The CDR3 consists of 15 residues. DNA of the CDR3: TGTGCCAGCAGTTTGGGCGGGAGCTCCTACAATGAGCAGTTCTTC. Its protein is CASSLGGSSYNEQFF.

V gene TRBV2 combines with J gene TRBJ2-5; TRBD2 aligns across 7 bases. Germline CDR1 is SNHLY and CDR2 is FYNNEI. Losses at the gene ends were 8 bases for V and 3 bases for J; bases not matched to a gene: 6. CDR3 length equals 13 residues. CDR3 loop: CASGEGVEETQYF. As DNA, the CDR3 is TGTGCCAGCGGGGAGGGAGTAGAAGAGACCCAGTACTTC.

The chain links TRBV6-5 to TRBJ2-7; D perhaps matches TRBD1 (6 bases). V lost 10 bases, J lost 3 bases, and 10 bases lay in between. Germline assignment: CDR1 MNHEY and CDR2 SVGAGI. CDR3 length equals 11 residues. Here the CDR3 reads CATIGGYEQYF. CDR3 bases: TGTGCCACTATAGGGGGCTACGAGCAGTACTTC.

The chain employs TRBV19 and TRBJ2-3; D remains ambiguous. Germline lookup yields CDR1 LNHDA and CDR2 SQIVND (reference sequence). This CDR3 region has 13 residues. Trimming shortened V by 2 bases and J by 4 bases, and 7 bases separated the two germline ends. The CDR3 nucleotides read TGTGCCAGTAGTATAATCTCGTCAGATACGCAGTATTTT. It translates to CASSIISSDTQYF.

The chain links TRBV19 to TRBJ2-5; 11 nucleotides line up with TRBD1. V shed 6 bases, J shed 4 bases, and the junction held 7 bases outside the gene matches. The CDR3 runs to 15 residues. Germline assignment: CDR1 LNHDA and CDR2 SQIVND (reference sequence). The CDR3 sequence is CASSHRDRGSETQYF. CDR3 nucleotides: TGTGCCAGTAGCCACCGGGACAGGGGGTCAGAGACCCAGTACTTC.

The chain carries TRBV5-1 and TRBJ2-5, with 8 bases identical to TRBD1. Germline CDR1 is SGHRS and CDR2 is YFSETQ. There are 15 residues in the CDR3. Losses at the gene ends were 2 bases for V and 2 bases for J; bases not matched to a gene: 5. Here the CDR3 DNA reads TGCGCCAGCAGCTTCGCGGGGACAGGACAAGAGACCCAGTACTTC. Its protein product is CASSFAGTGQETQYF.

V gene TRBV9 combines with J gene TRBJ2-7, with D perhaps matching TRBD2 (5 bases). Trimming took 0 bases from V and 0 from J, leaving 10 bases between them. This CDR3 spans 15 amino acids. Germline V CDR1 and CDR2: SGDLS, YYNGEE. The CDR3 region is CASSVERESSYEQYF. For the CDR3, the DNA is TGTGCCAGCAGCGTAGAAAGGGAGAGCTCCTACGAGCAGTACTTC.

The V call is TRBV6-5, the J call TRBJ1-6; D gene uncertain. The germline V gene encodes CDR1 MNHEY and CDR2 SVGAGI. V lost 2 bases and J lost 5, with 7 bases in between. This CDR3 comprises 14 residues. The CDR3 loop is CASSYHHNNSPLHF. The CDR3 DNA follows: TGTGCCAGCAGTTACCATCACAATAATTCACCCCTCCACTTT.

The chain couples TRBV20-1 to TRBJ2-7, with 10 bases lining up with TRBD1. The germline gives CDR1 DFQATT, CDR2 SNEGSKA (reference sequence). The CDR3 contains 13 residues. V shed 4 bases, J shed 3 bases, and the junction held 3 bases outside the gene matches. CDR3 region: CSATDRGRYEQYF. The CDR3 DNA is TGCAGTGCTACTGACAGGGGGCGCTACGAGCAGTACTTC.

The chain recombines TRBV4-1 with TRBJ1-4; the D is unclear. CDR1 is MGHRA, CDR2 YSYEKL, per germline. This CDR3 is built from 15 residues. V lost 0 bases and J lost 0, with 5 bases in between. The CDR3: CASSQDRATNEKLFF. CDR3 DNA sequence: TGCGCCAGCAGCCAAGACCGAGCAACTAATGAAAAACTGTTTTTT.

The J gene is TRBJ2-7, the V gene TRBV19; possibly TRBD1 for D (6 bases). The CDR3 runs 14 residues. The germline V gene encodes CDR1 LNHDA and CDR2 SQIVND (reference sequence). Between the trimmed V and J ends, which lost 1 base and 1 base, there was a span of 8 bases. The CDR3 loop reads CASSIVGTSYEQYF. CDR3 DNA: TGTGCCAGTAGTATAGTCGGGACATCCTACGAGCAGTACTTC.

The chain has TRBV27 and TRBJ1-1; D is undetermined. Between the trimmed V and J ends, which lost 6 bases and 5 bases, there was a span of 10 bases. CDR1 is MNHEY, CDR2 SMNVEV, per germline (reference sequence). The CDR3 covers 12 residues. DNA of the CDR3: TGTGCCAGCAGGGCCCCGGGGACTGAAGCTTTCTTT. Residues: CASRAPGTEAFF.

The chain joins TRBV2 to TRBJ2-7, with TRBD1 matching over 10 bases. Germline V gene data show CDR1 as SNHLY and CDR2 as FYNNEI. The trim removed 7 bases at V and 3 bases at J, leaving 3 bases unmatched. The CDR3 sequence is 13 residues long. CDR3 amino acids: CASTDRGLYEQYF. CDR3 sequence (DNA): TGTGCCAGCACCGACAGGGGGCTCTACGAGCAGTACTTC. Combining the CDR3 with reference TRBV2 and TRBJ2-7 gives the whole variable domain EPEVTQTPSHQVTQMGQEVILRCVPISNHLYFYWYRQILGQKVEFLVSFYNNEISEKSEIFDDQFSVERPDGSNFTLKIRSTKLEDSAMYFCASTDRGLYEQYFGPGTRLTVT.

This chain joins TRBV9 and TRBJ2-1; possibly TRBD1 for D (5 bases). V lost 0 bases to trimming and J lost 11 bases, with 9 bases between them. CDR1 is SGDLS and CDR2 is YYNGEE in the germline V gene. The CDR3 spans 12 residues. The CDR3 sequence: CASSVEAGKQFF. In nucleotides, the CDR3 is TGTGCCAGCAGCGTAGAGGCAGGGAAGCAGTTCTTC. Looking up the rest from reference TRBV9 and TRBJ2-1 gives the full variable domain: DSGVTQTPKHLITATGQRVTLRCSPRSGDLSVYWYQQSLDQGLQFLIQYYNGEERAKGNILERFSAQQFPDLHSELNLSSLELGDSALYFCASSVEAGKQFFGPGTRLTVL.

This clone was observed a single time. The genes are TRBV6-6 and TRBJ1-4; D is possibly TRBD1 (6 bases). The ends were cut back, 7 bases at V and 8 bases at J, with 11 bases in the middle. The CDR3 covers 12 residues. CDR1 is MNHNY, CDR2 SVGAGI, per germline (reference sequence). This chain's CDR3 is CASKGVDEKLFF. DNA for the CDR3: TGTGCCAGCAAGGGGGTGGACGAAAAACTGTTTTTT.

The J gene is TRBJ2-2, the V gene TRBV28, with D perhaps TRBD1 (5 bases). V gave up 7 bases and J gave up 6 bases, with 15 bases separating them. Per the germline V gene, CDR1 is MDHEN and CDR2 is SYDVKM. The CDR3 has 14 amino acids. CDR3 sequence reads: CASTTVNQAGELFF. The DNA for the CDR3 is TGTGCCAGCACGACAGTGAATCAGGCCGGGGAGCTGTTTTTT.